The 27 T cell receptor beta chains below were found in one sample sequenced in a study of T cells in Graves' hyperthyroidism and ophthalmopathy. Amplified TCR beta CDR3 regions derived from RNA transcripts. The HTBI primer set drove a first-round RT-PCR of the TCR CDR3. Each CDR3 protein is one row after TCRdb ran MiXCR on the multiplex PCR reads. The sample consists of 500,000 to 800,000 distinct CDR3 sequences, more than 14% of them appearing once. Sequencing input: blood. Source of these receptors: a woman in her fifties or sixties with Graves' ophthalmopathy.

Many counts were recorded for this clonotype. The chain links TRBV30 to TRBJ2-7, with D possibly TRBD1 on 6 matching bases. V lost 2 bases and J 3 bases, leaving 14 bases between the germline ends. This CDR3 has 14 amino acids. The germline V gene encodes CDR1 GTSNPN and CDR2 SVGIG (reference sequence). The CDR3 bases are TGTGCCTGGAGTCTATTTCCGGACAGCTACGAGCAGTACTTC. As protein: CAWSLFPDSYEQYF.

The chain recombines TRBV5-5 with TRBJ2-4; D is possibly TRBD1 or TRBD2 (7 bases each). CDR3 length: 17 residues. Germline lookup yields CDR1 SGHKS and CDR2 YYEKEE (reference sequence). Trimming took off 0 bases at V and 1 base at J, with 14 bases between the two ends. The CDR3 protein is CASSLAGGGTAKNIQYF. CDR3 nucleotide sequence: TGTGCCAGCAGCTTGGCAGGGGGGGGGACGGCCAAAAACATTCAGTACTTC. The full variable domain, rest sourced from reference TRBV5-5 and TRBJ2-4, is DAGVTQSPTHLIKTRGQQVTLRCSPISGHKSVSWYQQVLGQGPQFIFQYYEKEERGRGNFPDRFSARQFPNYSSELNVNALLLGDSALYLCASSLAGGGTAKNIQYFGAGTRLSVL.

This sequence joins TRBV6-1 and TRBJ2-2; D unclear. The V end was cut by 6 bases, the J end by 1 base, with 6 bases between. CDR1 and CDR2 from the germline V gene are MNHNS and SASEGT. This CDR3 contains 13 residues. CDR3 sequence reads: CASRAMNTGELFF. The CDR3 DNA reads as TGTGCCAGCAGGGCAATGAACACCGGGGAGCTGTTTTTT.

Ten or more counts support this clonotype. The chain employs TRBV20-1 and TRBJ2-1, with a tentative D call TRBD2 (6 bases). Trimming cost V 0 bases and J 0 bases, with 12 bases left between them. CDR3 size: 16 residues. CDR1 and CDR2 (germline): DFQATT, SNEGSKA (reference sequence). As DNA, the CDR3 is TGCAGTGCTAGAGAAACTAGCTTAATCTCCTACAATGAGCAGTTCTTC. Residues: CSARETSLISYNEQFF.

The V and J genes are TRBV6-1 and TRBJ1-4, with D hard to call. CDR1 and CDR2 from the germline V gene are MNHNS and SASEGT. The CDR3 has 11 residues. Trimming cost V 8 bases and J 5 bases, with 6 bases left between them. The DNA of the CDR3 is TGTGCCAGCTCCGACAATGAAAAACTGTTTTTT. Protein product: CASSDNEKLFF.

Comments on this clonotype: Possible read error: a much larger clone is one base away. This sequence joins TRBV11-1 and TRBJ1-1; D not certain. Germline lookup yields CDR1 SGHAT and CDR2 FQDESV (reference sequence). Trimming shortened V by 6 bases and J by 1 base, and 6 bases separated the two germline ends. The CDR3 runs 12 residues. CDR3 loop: CASSDENTEAFF. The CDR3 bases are TGTGCCAGCAGTGACGAGAACACTGAAGCTTTCTTT. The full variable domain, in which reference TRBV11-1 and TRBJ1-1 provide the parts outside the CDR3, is EAEVAQSPRYKITEKSQAVAFWCDPISGHATLYWYRQILGQGPELLVQFQDESVVDDSQLPKDRFSAERLKGVDSTLKIQPAELGDSAMYLCASSDENTEAFFGQGTRLTVV.

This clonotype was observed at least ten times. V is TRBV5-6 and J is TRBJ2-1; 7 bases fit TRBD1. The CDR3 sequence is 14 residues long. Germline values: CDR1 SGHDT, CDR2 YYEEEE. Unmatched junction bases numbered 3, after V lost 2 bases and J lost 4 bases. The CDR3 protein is CASSFDRVYNEQFF. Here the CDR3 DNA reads TGTGCCAGCAGCTTCGACAGGGTTTACAATGAGCAGTTCTTC.

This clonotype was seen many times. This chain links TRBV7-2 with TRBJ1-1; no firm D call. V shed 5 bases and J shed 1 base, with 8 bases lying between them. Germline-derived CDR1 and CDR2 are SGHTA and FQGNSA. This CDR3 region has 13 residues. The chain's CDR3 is CASSPAGNTEAFF. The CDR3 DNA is TGTGCCAGCAGCCCAGCCGGGAACACTGAAGCTTTCTTT.

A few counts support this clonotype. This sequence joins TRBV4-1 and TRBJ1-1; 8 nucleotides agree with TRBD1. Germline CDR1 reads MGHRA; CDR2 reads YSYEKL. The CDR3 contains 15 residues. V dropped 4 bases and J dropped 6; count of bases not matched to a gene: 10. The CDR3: CASSPSDRVAAEAFF. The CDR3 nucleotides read TGCGCCAGCAGCCCTTCGGACAGGGTCGCGGCTGAAGCTTTCTTT.

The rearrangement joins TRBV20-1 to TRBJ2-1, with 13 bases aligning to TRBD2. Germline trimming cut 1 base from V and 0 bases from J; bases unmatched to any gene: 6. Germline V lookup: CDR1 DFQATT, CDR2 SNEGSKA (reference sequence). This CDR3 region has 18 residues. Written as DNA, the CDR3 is TGCAGTGCTAGAGGTCCGAGACTAGCGGGAGGCTCCTACAATGAGCAGTTCTTC. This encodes CSARGPRLAGGSYNEQFF.

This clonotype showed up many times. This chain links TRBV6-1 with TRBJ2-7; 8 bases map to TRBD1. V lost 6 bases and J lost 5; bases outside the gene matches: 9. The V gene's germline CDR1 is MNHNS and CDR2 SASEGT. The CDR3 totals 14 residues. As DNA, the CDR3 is TGTGCCAGCAGAAAGGACAGGGTGATCAACGAGCAGTACTTC. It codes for CASRKDRVINEQYF.

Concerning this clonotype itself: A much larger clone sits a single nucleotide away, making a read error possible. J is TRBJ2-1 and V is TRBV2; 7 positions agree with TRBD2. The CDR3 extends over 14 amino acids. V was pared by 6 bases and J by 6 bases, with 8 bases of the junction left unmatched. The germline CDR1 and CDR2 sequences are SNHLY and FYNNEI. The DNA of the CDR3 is TGTGCCAGCAGCTTGGGGGGGGGTGCCAATGAGCAGTTCTTC. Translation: CASSLGGGANEQFF.

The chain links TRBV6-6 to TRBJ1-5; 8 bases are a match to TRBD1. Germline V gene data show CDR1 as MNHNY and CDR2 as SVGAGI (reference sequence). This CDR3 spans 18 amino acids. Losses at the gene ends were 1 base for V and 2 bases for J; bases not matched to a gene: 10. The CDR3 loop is CASSYWTGTPLRNQPQHF. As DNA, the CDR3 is TGTGCCAGCAGTTACTGGACAGGGACCCCCCTCCGCAATCAGCCCCAGCATTTT.

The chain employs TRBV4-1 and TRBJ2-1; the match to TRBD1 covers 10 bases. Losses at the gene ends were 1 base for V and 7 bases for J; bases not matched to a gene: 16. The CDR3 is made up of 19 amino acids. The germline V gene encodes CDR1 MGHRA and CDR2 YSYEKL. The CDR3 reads CASSQARDRGYGRKNEQFF. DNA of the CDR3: TGCGCCAGCAGCCAAGCGCGGGACAGGGGATACGGGAGGAAGAATGAGCAGTTCTTC.

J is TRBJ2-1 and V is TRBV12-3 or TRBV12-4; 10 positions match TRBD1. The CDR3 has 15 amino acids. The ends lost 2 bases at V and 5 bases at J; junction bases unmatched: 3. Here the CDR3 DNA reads TGTGCCAGCAGTTTACAGGACAGGGGGAACAATGAGCAGTTCTTC. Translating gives CASSLQDRGNNEQFF.

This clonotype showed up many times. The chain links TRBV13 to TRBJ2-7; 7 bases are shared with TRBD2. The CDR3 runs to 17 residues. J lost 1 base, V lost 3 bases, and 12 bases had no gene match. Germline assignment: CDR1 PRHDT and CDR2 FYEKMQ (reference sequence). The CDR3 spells CASSFRAGRESSYEQYF. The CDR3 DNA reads TGTGCCAGCAGCTTTAGGGCTGGGCGGGAGAGTTCCTACGAGCAGTACTTC.

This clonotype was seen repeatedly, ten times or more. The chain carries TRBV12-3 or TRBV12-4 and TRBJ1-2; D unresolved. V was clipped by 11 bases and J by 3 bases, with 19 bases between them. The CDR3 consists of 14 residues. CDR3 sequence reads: CASRLWGLDYGYTF. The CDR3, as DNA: TGTGCCTCCCGTCTGTGGGGATTGGACTATGGCTACACCTTC.

In DNA form, the CDR3 reads TGTGCCACCAGCAGAGTTGGAGTGGGACTTAACTATGGCTACACCTTC. Translation gives CATSRVGVGLNYGYTF. This chain connects TRBV15 to TRBJ1-2, with a weak D call TRBD1 (5 bases). Between the trimmed V and J ends, which lost 1 base and 1 base, there was a span of 13 bases. The CDR3 sequence is 16 residues long. Germline V gives CDR1 LNHNV, CDR2 YYDKDF (reference sequence).

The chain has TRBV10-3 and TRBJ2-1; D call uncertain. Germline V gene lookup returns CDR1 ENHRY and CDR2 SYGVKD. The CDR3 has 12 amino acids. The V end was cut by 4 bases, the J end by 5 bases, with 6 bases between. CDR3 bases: TGTGCCATCAGTGCGTCGGACAATGAGCAGTTCTTC. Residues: CAISASDNEQFF.

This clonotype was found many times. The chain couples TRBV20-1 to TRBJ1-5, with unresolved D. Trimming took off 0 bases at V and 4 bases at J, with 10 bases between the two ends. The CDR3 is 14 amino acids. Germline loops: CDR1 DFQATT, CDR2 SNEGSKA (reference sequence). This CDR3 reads CSARDLAGNQPQHF. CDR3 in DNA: TGCAGTGCTAGAGATCTTGCGGGGAATCAGCCCCAGCATTTT.

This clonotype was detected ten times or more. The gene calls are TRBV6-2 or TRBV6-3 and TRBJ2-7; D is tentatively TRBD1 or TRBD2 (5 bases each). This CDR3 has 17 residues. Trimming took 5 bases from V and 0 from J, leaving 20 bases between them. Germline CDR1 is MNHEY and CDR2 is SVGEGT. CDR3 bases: TGTGCCAGCAGTCATCACCGCCGGGACCGAAGCTCCTACGAGCAGTACTTC. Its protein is CASSHHRRDRSSYEQYF.

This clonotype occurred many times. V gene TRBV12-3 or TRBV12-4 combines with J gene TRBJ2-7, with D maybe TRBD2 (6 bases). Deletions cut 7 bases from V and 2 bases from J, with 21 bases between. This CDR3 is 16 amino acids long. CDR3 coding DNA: TGTGCCAGCACCGGGAGTGACCGCGGTAAAACCTACGAGCAGTACTTC. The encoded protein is CASTGSDRGKTYEQYF.

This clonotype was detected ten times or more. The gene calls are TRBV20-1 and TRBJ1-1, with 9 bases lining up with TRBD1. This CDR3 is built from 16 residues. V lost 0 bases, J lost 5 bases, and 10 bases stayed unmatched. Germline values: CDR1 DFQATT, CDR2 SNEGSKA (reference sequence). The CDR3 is CSARDYGRQGGTEAFF. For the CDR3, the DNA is TGCAGTGCTAGAGATTATGGTCGACAGGGGGGGACTGAAGCTTTCTTT.

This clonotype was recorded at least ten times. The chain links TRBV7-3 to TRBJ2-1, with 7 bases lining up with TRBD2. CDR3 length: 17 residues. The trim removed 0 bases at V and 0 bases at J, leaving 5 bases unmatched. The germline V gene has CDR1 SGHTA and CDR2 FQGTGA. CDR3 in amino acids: CASSLTGGGSSYNEQFF. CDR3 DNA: TGTGCCAGCAGCTTAACGGGCGGGGGTAGCTCCTACAATGAGCAGTTCTTC.

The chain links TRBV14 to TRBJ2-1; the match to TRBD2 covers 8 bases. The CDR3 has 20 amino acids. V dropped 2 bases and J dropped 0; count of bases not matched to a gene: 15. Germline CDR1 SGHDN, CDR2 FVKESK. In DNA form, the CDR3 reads TGTGCCAGCAGCCAATTGCCTAGCGGGCCCCAGACCCCCTCCTACAATGAGCAGTTCTTC. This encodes CASSQLPSGPQTPSYNEQFF.

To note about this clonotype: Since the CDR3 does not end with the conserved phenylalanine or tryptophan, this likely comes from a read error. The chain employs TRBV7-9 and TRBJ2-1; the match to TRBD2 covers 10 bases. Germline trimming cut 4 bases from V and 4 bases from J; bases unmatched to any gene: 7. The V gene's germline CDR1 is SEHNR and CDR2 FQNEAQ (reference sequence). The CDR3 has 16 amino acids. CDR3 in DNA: TGTGCCAGCAGCTCTGGACTAGCGGTAAAATACAATGAGCAGTTCTTA. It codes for CASSSGLAVKYNEQFL.

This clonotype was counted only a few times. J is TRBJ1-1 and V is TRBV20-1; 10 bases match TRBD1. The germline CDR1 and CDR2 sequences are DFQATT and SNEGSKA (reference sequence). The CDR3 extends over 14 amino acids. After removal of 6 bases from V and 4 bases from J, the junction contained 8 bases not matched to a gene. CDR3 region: CSAETRQGATEAFF. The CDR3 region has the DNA TGCAGTGCCGAGACTCGACAGGGGGCCACTGAAGCTTTCTTT.